These 28 T cell receptor beta chains originate from one sample sequenced in a study of CD8+ T cells in alopecia areata. Treatment in this sample: oral pan-JAK inhibitor, 5-10 mg twice daily. Extracted RNA was reverse transcribed, and the resulting cDNA served as sequencing template. The repertoire was sequenced with immunoSEQ multiplex PCR; TCRdb's copy has only in-frame clones and lacks some. Of about 64,000 clones listed, approximately 44% were seen once; the top ten hold about 20%. Here the sequenced sample was CD8+ T cells sorted from blood, taken around week 37, from a patient treated with tofacitinib. These receptors were collected from a human donor with alopecia areata.

The J gene is TRBJ2-3, the V gene TRBV5-6; 9 bases are shared with TRBD2. Germline assignment: CDR1 SGHDT and CDR2 YYEEEE. With 1 base clipped from V and 4 bases from J, the junction kept 7 bases outside the gene matches. The CDR3 is 16 residues long. The CDR3 nucleotides are TGTGCCAGCAGCTTGAACAAGCTAGCGGGATCAGATACGCAGTATTTT. It codes for CASSLNKLAGSDTQYF.

The chain carries TRBV29-1 and TRBJ1-2; D call uncertain. The length of the CDR3 is 12 residues. CDR1 is SQVTM and CDR2 is ANQGSEA in the germline V gene. Between the trimmed V and J ends, which lost 7 bases and 6 bases, there was a span of 15 bases. The CDR3 region is CSAITPPHGYTF. The CDR3 nucleotides read TGCAGCGCAATAACCCCCCCTCATGGCTACACCTTC.

The chain uses TRBV30 and TRBJ1-5; D gene ambiguous. CDR1 and CDR2 from the germline V gene are GTSNPN and SVGIG (reference sequence). This CDR3 has 13 residues. V was trimmed by 1 base and J by 3 bases, leaving 7 bases between them. DNA for the CDR3: TGTGCCTGGAGTGAACGGTTCAATCAGCCCCAGCATTTT. Its translation is CAWSERFNQPQHF.

This chain uses TRBV7-9 with TRBJ2-5, with 7 bases that match TRBD2. The CDR3 covers 13 residues. The germline V gene has CDR1 SEHNR and CDR2 FQNEAQ (reference sequence). The V gene end was trimmed by 5 bases and the J gene end by 5 bases; junction bases not matched to a gene: 5. This CDR3 reads CASSSTSAETQYF. The DNA of the CDR3 is TGTGCCAGCAGCAGTACTAGCGCCGAGACCCAGTACTTC.

The rearrangement joins TRBV30 to TRBJ1-1; a possible D gene is TRBD1 (5 bases). The V end was cut by 4 bases, the J end by 4 bases, with 13 bases between. This CDR3 has 13 residues. Germline CDR1 GTSNPN, CDR2 SVGIG (reference sequence). Written as DNA, the CDR3 is TGTGCCTGGACCCTGTTCGGGGGCACTGAAGCTTTCTTT. It is translated as CAWTLFGGTEAFF.

The chain has TRBV4-1 and TRBJ2-1; D is unresolved. V dropped 1 base and J dropped 9 bases, with 10 bases sitting between them. The germline CDR1 and CDR2 sequences are MGHRA and YSYEKL. The CDR3 has 13 residues. The CDR3: CASSQGPRSEQFF. CDR3 DNA sequence: TGCGCCAGCAGCCAAGGACCCCGGAGTGAGCAGTTCTTC.

In this sample, this clone turned up once. This sequence joins TRBV4-1 and TRBJ2-7; no firm D call. V was clipped by 4 bases and J by 6 bases, with 16 bases between them. Germline CDR1 MGHRA, CDR2 YSYEKL. CDR3 length equals 14 residues. In DNA form, the CDR3 reads TGCGCCAGCAGCCGTGGCAGCCCCGGCACCGAGCAGTACTTC. Translation: CASSRGSPGTEQYF.

V usage is TRBV9 and J usage is TRBJ1-2; 9 bases match TRBD1. Trimming cost V 0 bases and J 4 bases; bases outside gene matches: 1. Per germline, CDR1 SGDLS and CDR2 YYNGEE. CDR3 length: 14 residues. The CDR3 reads CASSVEQGAYGYTF. CDR3 coding DNA: TGTGCCAGCAGCGTAGAACAGGGGGCCTATGGCTACACCTTC.

This clone was picked up a small number of times. The chain uses TRBV29-1 and TRBJ2-7, with D maybe TRBD2 (6 bases). The CDR3 extends over 11 amino acids. Trimming cost V 4 bases and J 5 bases, with 9 bases left between them. CDR1 is SQVTM and CDR2 is ANQGSEA in the germline V gene. Written as DNA, the CDR3 is TGCAGCGTTGGCCGGAGGGACGAGCAGTACTTC. Translating it yields CSVGRRDEQYF.

The chain is built from TRBV7-9 and TRBJ1-5; D gene unclear. V lost 4 bases and J 3 bases, leaving 10 bases between the germline ends. Germline CDR1 reads SEHNR; CDR2 reads FQNEAQ (reference sequence). The CDR3 loop spans 14 amino acids. For the CDR3, the DNA is TGTGCCAGCAGCTCTTGGGCCTTCAATCAGCCCCAGCATTTT. Residues: CASSSWAFNQPQHF.

CDR3 sequence (DNA): TGTGCCAGCAGTTCCCTGGGGCCACCAAACACTGAAGCTTTCTTT. This codes for CASSSLGPPNTEAFF. The genes are TRBV27 and TRBJ1-1, with D possibly matching TRBD1 (5 bases). V shed 4 bases and J shed 2 bases, with 14 bases lying between them. CDR3 length: 15 residues. Germline-derived CDR1 and CDR2 are MNHEY and SMNVEV (reference sequence).

CDR3: CSVELQGPYEQYF. The CDR3 region has the DNA TGCAGCGTTGAGCTACAGGGCCCCTACGAGCAGTACTTC. The J gene is TRBJ2-7, the V gene TRBV29-1; tentatively, D is TRBD1 (6 bases). V was pared by 3 bases and J by 2 bases, with 11 bases between. Germline V lookup: CDR1 SQVTM, CDR2 ANQGSEA. There are 13 residues in the CDR3.

This clone was detected a few times. The chain joins TRBV7-8 to TRBJ2-7, with 7 nucleotides matching TRBD2. Germline lookup yields CDR1 SGHVS and CDR2 FQNEAQ. Trimming removed 4 bases from V and 2 bases from J; junction bases left unmatched: 2. CDR3 length equals 13 residues. In DNA form, the CDR3 reads TGTGCCAGCAGCTATGCGGGAGCCTACGAGCAGTACTTC. It is translated as CASSYAGAYEQYF.

The chain recombines TRBV19 with TRBJ2-7; 10 nucleotides match TRBD1. Unmatched junction bases numbered 10, after V lost 4 bases and J lost 7 bases. The CDR3 extends over 15 amino acids. CDR1 is LNHDA, CDR2 SQIVND, per germline (reference sequence). Written as DNA, the CDR3 is TGTGCCAGTAGTACGTCCGGGACAGGGGCAAGAGAGCAGTACTTC. Translating it yields CASSTSGTGAREQYF.

This clone ranks as medium-sized. Other DNA variants within this sample encode the same CDR3. The chain couples TRBV2 to TRBJ2-7; D remains unclear. This CDR3 spans 13 amino acids. Germline values: CDR1 SNHLY, CDR2 FYNNEI. Trimming removed 1 base from V and 2 bases from J, with 6 bases in between. In DNA, the CDR3 is TGTGCCAGCAGTGAAGGGGCAACCTACGAGCAGTACTTC. Amino acids: CASSEGATYEQYF.

This chain links TRBV27 with TRBJ2-1; possibly TRBD2 for D (6 bases). The CDR3 runs to 16 residues. The V end lost 4 bases, the J end lost 0 bases, and 13 bases lay between the germline ends. Germline assignment: CDR1 MNHEY and CDR2 SMNVEV (reference sequence). In DNA form, the CDR3 reads TGTGCCAGCAGTTACTTAGCGGTTAGCTCCTACAATGAGCAGTTCTTC. Its protein product is CASSYLAVSSYNEQFF.

The chain employs TRBV11-2 and TRBJ2-3; D is perhaps TRBD2 (6 bases). Germline loops: CDR1 SGHAT, CDR2 FQNNGV. Trimming stripped 1 base from V and 2 bases from J, with 7 bases between. This CDR3 is built from 14 residues. CDR3 protein: CASSLGRATDTQYF. DNA of the CDR3: TGTGCCAGCAGCTTAGGGAGGGCCACAGATACGCAGTATTTT.

This chain links TRBV27 with TRBJ2-1, with 8 bases that match TRBD2. CDR1 and CDR2 from the germline V gene are MNHEY and SMNVEV (reference sequence). V lost 2 bases and J lost 6; bases outside the gene matches: 9. CDR3 size: 16 residues. This chain's CDR3 is CASSLLVREGLNEQFF. In nucleotides, the CDR3 is TGTGCCAGCAGTTTACTTGTACGGGAGGGCCTCAATGAGCAGTTCTTC.

This clone was picked up a small number of times. This chain connects TRBV30 to TRBJ2-3, with D possibly matching TRBD1 (6 bases). V gave up 3 bases and J gave up 10 bases, with 14 bases separating them. The germline V gene has CDR1 GTSNPN and CDR2 SVGIG (reference sequence). The CDR3 has 12 residues. The CDR3 reads CAWRVTGLAQYF. In DNA, the CDR3 is TGTGCCTGGAGGGTAACAGGGTTGGCGCAGTATTTT.

The rearrangement uses TRBV6-5 and TRBJ2-7; tentative D call: TRBD2 (6 bases). V dropped 0 bases and J dropped 2 bases, with 11 bases sitting between them. The CDR3 extends over 15 amino acids. From germline, CDR1 is MNHEY and CDR2 SVGAGI. CDR3 bases: TGTGCCAGCAGTTACTCTCCAGGGAGGACCTACGAGCAGTACTTC. This codes for CASSYSPGRTYEQYF.

This clone was recorded a few times. The rearrangement joins TRBV28 to TRBJ1-5, with D possibly being TRBD1 (5 bases). Between the trimmed V and J ends, which lost 4 bases and 1 base, there was a span of 14 bases. Germline V gene sequence: CDR1 MDHEN, CDR2 SYDVKM. The CDR3 is made up of 16 amino acids. For the CDR3, the DNA is TGTGCCAGCAGTTCAGACGACAGTGGGAGCAATCAGCCCCAGCATTTT. This translates into CASSSDDSGSNQPQHF.

The V call is TRBV30, the J call TRBJ2-3, with TRBD1 matching 9 bases. The CDR3 extends over 14 amino acids. Per the germline V gene, CDR1 is GTSNPN and CDR2 is SVGIG (reference sequence). V was pared by 5 bases and J by 3 bases, with 6 bases of the junction left unmatched. CDR3: CAWAGTGWTDTQYF. In DNA, the CDR3 is TGTGCCTGGGCCGGGACAGGGTGGACAGATACGCAGTATTTT.

This clone was counted a few times. V gene TRBV9 combines with J gene TRBJ2-1, with D perhaps matching TRBD2 (5 bases). V was clipped by 4 bases and J by 9 bases, with 17 bases between them. The germline gives CDR1 SGDLS, CDR2 YYNGEE. CDR3 length: 14 amino acids. In nucleotides, the CDR3 is TGTGCCAGCAGCCCCCGTATTCTGGGAGCTGAGCAGTTCTTC. Translated, it gives CASSPRILGAEQFF.

This clone came up once. The V and J genes are TRBV30 and TRBJ2-1; 8 positions match TRBD2. The CDR3 is 16 residues long. Germline CDR1 and CDR2: GTSNPN and SVGIG (reference sequence). V trimming: 1 base; J trimming: 4 bases; junction bases outside the gene matches: 9. The DNA for the CDR3 is TGTGCCTGGAGTGGTCGTAGCGGGGCGGCTTACAATGAGCAGTTCTTC. It specifies CAWSGRSGAAYNEQFF.

Sample share makes this clone medium-sized. The V call is TRBV6-1, the J call TRBJ2-3; 11 nucleotides match TRBD2. This CDR3 contains 17 residues. Per the germline V gene, CDR1 is MNHNS and CDR2 is SASEGT. J was trimmed by 5 bases and V by 2 bases; bases with no gene match: 9. The CDR3 nucleotides read TGTGCCAGCAGTGAAACCATAGCGGGAGGGCCCGAAGATACGCAGTATTTT. Protein sequence: CASSETIAGGPEDTQYF.

The chain joins TRBV25-1 to TRBJ1-1, with no clear D. V was pared by 0 bases and J by 5 bases, with 7 bases between. This CDR3 has 13 residues. Germline CDR1 and CDR2: MGHDK and SYGVNS. The CDR3 loop is CASSEYGTTEAFF. CDR3 sequence (DNA): TGTGCCAGCAGTGAATACGGAACAACTGAAGCTTTCTTT.

The CDR3 DNA reads TGTGCCAGCAGTAATGGACAGAGCTCCTACGAGCAGTACTTC. This gives the protein CASSNGQSSYEQYF. The rearrangement links TRBV2 to TRBJ2-7; possible D gene TRBD1, 6 bases. Germline lookup yields CDR1 SNHLY and CDR2 FYNNEI. This CDR3 contains 14 residues. V was cut by 5 bases and J by 0 bases, with 11 bases left in between.

V usage is TRBV6-5 and J usage is TRBJ1-2, with D perhaps matching TRBD1 (6 bases). Trimming removed 2 bases from V and 5 bases from J, with 15 bases in between. This CDR3 has 15 residues. Germline V gene data show CDR1 as MNHEY and CDR2 as SVGAGI. CDR3 nucleotide sequence: TGTGCCAGCAGTTACGAGAAGGGGACATTTTATGGCTACACCTTC. The encoded protein is CASSYEKGTFYGYTF.